The source of this T cell receptor beta chain is a study of beta chain features in type 1 diabetes. Overall study findings and caveats: Across all four CD4+ subsets, people with type 1 diabetes showed modestly shorter TCRB CDR3s. Researchers caution that PCR might favor shorter templates, equally among patients and controls.

Expressed TCRB transcripts were sequenced because the entire RNA isolate underwent reverse transcription. Profiled with immunoSEQ multiplex PCR; TCRdb holds only in-frame clones, not every one. Counted here are hundreds of thousands of clones, 12% to 15% occurring once; the ten biggest clones make up under 8.5%. Germline CDR1 and CDR2: PRHDT and FYEKMQ (reference sequence). Trimming took 3 bases from V and 1 from J; bases not matched to a gene: 6. The CDR3 is made up of 17 amino acids. This clone was detected only a few times. The target antigen is unknown. The single heparinised draw taken from each donor contained roughly 100 mL of blood on average. CD4+ naive, central memory, regulatory and stem cell-like memory subsets were isolated by sorting on CD45RO/CCR7/CD25/CD127/CD95/CD27.

Sequencing was done on a sample of central memory CD4+ T cells from blood. This TCR came from a man aged 30 to 45 in good health. V usage is TRBV13 and J usage is TRBJ2-3; 11 bases fit TRBD2. The chain's CDR3 is CASSFGTSGLGTDTQYF. CDR3 bases: TGTGCCAGCAGCTTCGGGACTAGCGGTCTCGGCACAGATACGCAGTATTTT.